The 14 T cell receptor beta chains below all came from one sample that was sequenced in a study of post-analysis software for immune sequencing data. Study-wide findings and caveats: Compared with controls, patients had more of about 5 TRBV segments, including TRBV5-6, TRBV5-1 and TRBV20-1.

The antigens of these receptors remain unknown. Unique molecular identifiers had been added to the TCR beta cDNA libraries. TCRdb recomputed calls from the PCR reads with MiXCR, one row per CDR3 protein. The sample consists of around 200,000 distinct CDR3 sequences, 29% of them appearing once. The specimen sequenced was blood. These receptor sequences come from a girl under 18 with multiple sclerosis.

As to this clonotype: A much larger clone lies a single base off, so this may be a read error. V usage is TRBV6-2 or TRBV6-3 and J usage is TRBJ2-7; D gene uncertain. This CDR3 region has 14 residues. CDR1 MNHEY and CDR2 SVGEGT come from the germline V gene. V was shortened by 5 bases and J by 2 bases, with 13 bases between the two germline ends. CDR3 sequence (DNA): TGTGCCAGCAGTCCCCTTGCGGTCGCCTACGAGCAGTACTTC. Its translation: CASSPLAVAYEQYF.

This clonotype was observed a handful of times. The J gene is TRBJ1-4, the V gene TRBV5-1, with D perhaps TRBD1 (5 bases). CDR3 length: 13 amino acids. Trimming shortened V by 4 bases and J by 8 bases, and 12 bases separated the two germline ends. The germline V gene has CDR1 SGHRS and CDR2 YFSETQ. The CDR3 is CASSPRDPEKLFF. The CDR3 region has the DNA TGCGCCAGCAGCCCGCGGGACCCAGAAAAACTGTTTTTT.

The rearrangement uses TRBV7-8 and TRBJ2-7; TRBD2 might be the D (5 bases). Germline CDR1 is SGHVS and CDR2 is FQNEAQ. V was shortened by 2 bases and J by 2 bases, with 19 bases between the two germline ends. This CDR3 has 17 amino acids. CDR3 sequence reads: CASSLSLLGGLTYEQYF. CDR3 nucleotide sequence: TGTGCCAGCAGCTTAAGTCTTTTGGGCGGGCTTACCTACGAGCAGTACTTC.

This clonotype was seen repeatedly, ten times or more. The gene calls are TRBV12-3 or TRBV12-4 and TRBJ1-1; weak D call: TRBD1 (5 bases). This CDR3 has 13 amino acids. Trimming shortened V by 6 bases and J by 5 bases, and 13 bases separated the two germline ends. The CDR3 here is CASSPRGGTEAFF. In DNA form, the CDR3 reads TGTGCCAGCAGCCCCCGGGGGGGAACTGAAGCTTTCTTT.

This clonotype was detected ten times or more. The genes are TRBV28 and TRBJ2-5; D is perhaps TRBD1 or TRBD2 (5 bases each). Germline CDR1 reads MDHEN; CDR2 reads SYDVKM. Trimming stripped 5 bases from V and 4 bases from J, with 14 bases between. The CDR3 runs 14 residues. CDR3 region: CASSPPGPPETQYF. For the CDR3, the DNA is TGTGCCAGCAGTCCTCCGGGACCTCCAGAGACCCAGTACTTC.

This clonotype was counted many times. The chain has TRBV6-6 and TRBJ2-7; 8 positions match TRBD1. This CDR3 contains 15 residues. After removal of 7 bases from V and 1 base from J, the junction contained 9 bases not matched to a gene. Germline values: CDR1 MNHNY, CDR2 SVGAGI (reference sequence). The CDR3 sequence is CASNNRDRTSYEQYF. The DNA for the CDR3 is TGTGCCAGCAATAACCGGGACAGGACATCCTACGAGCAGTACTTC.

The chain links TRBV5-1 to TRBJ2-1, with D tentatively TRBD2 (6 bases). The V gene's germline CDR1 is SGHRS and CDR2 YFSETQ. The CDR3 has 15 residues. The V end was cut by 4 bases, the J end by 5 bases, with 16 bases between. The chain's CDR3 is CASSQGTPGHNEQFF. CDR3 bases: TGCGCCAGCAGCCAAGGGACTCCGGGCCACAATGAGCAGTTCTTC.

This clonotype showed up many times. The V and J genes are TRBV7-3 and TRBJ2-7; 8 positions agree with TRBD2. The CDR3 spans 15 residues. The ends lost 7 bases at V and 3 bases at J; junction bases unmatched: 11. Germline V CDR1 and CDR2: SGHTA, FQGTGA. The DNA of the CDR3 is TGTGCCAGCAACGAAATCGGGGGGGGGATCTACGAGCAGTACTTC. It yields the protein CASNEIGGGIYEQYF.

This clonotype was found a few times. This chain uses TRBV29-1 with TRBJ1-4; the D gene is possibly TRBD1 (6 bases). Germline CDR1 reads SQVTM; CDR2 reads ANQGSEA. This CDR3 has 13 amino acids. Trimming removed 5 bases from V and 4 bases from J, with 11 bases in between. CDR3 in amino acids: CSVRQVFNEKLFF. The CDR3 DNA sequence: TGCAGCGTTCGACAGGTGTTTAATGAAAAACTGTTTTTT.

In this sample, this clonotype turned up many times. The CDR3 coding sequence is TGCAGCGTTGCTGTGGGAGAGAGTCAGCCCCAGCATTTT. Protein: CSVAVGESQPQHF. This rearrangement joins TRBV29-1 to TRBJ1-5; no firm D call. V lost 4 bases, J lost 6 bases, and 13 bases lay in between. From germline, CDR1 is SQVTM and CDR2 ANQGSEA. The CDR3 consists of 13 residues.

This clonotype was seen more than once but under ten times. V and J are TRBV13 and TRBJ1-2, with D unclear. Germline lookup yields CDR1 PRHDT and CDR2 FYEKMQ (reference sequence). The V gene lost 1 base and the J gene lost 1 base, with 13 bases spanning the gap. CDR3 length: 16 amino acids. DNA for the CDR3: TGTGCCAGCAGCTTAGTTGGCAGGACGATTAACTATGGCTACACCTTC. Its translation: CASSLVGRTINYGYTF.

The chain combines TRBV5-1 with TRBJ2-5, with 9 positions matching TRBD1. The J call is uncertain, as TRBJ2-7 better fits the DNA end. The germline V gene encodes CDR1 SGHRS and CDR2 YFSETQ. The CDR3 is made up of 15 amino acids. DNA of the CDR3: TGCGCCAGCAGCTTGGCCTGGACAGGGGCCTACGAGCAGTACTTC. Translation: CASSLAWTGAYEQYF.

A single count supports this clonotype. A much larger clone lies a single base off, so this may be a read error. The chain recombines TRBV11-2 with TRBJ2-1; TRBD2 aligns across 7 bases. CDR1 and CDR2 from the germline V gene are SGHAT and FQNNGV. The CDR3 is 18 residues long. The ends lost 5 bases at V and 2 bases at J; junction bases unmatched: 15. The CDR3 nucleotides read TGTGCCAGCAGCCCCCGGCCCTGGGGAGCGGGAACCTACAATGAGCAGTTCTTC. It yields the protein CASSPRPWGAGTYNEQFF.

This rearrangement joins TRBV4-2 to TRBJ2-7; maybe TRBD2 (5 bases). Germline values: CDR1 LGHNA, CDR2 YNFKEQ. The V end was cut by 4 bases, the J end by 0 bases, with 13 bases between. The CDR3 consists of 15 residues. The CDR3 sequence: CASSPASTNSYEQYF. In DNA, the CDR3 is TGTGCCAGCAGCCCTGCCTCGACTAACTCCTACGAGCAGTACTTC.